Reported below is one T cell receptor (beta chain). Library preparation (for TCRbeta) was performed with unique molecular identifiers. One entry per CDR3 protein results from TCRdb running MiXCR on the PCR reads. The sample contains roughly 500,000 distinct CDR3 sequences, around 12% of which appear only once. The CDR3 totals 11 residues. The V end was cut by 7 bases, the J end by 2 bases, with 5 bases between. Germline assignment: CDR1 SEHNR and CDR2 FQNEAQ (reference sequence). The data stem from a study of T-cell reconstitution after alpha-beta-depleted transplantation in children. The chain is built from TRBV7-9 and TRBJ2-5, with no clear D. This sample comprised PBMCs from the stem cell graft donor, obtained from the stem cell graft. This clonotype originated in a human donor who donated a stem cell graft to a child with combined immunodeficiency. CDR3 sequence reads: CASTRQETQYF. CDR3 DNA sequence: TGTGCCAGCACCCGTCAAGAGACCCAGTACTTC.